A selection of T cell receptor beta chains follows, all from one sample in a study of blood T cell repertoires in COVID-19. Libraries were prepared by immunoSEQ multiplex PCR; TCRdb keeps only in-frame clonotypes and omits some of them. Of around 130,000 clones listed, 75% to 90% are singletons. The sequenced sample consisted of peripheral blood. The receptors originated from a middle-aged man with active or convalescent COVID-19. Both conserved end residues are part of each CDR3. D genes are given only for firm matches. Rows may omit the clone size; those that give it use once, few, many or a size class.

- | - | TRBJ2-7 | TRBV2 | CASSGLFRPYEQYF | TGTGCCAGCAGCGGACTATTCCGACCCTACGAGCAGTACTTC
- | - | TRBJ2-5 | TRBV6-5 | CASSPQFQETQYF | TGTGCCAGCAGCCCGCAGTTCCAAGAGACCCAGTACTTC
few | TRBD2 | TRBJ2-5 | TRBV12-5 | CASGFLVGGGAYGETQYF | TGTGCTAGTGGTTTCCTGGTTGGCGGGGGGGCTTACGGTGAGACCCAGTACTTC
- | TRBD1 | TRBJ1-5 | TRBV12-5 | CASGLGQGYQPQHF | TGTGCTAGTGGCCTAGGACAGGGGTATCAGCCCCAGCATTTT
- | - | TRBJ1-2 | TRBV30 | CAWSPEDRYYGYTF | TGTGCCTGGAGTCCGGAGGATCGGTACTATGGCTACACCTTC
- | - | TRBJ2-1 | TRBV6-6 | CASSYGGWNEQFF | TGTGCCAGCAGTTACGGGGGCTGGAATGAGCAGTTCTTC
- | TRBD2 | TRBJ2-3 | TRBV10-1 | CASRPGLAATDTQYF | TGCGCCAGCAGACCCGGACTAGCGGCCACAGATACGCAGTATTTT
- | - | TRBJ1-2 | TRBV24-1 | CATSEVDSTHGYTF | TGTGCCACCAGTGAGGTGGACAGTACCCATGGCTACACCTTC
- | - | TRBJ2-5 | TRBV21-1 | CASSKGAFAETQYF | TGTGCCAGCAGCAAAGGAGCGTTTGCAGAGACCCAGTACTTC
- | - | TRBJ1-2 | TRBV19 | CASRAVGANTGGYTF | TGTGCCAGTAGGGCGGTGGGGGCCAATACGGGAGGCTACACCTTC
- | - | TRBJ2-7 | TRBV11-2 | CATSRGYEQYF | TGTGCCACCAGTCGGGGCTACGAGCAGTACTTC
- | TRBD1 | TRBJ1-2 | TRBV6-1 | CASSEAGTGGLANYGYTF | TGTGCCAGCAGTGAAGCCGGGACAGGGGGTTTGGCTAACTATGGCTACACCTTC
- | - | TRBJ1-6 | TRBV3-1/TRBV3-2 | CASSQITGTFSPLHF | TGTGCCAGCAGCCAAATTACCGGGACTTTCTCACCCCTCCACTTT
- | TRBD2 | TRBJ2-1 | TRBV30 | CAWASGLGNEQFF | TGTGCCTGGGCTAGCGGGTTGGGGAATGAGCAGTTCTTC
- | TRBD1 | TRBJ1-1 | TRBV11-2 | CASSLVSGWDRPFEAFF | TGTGCCAGCAGCTTAGTCTCGGGATGGGACAGACCTTTTGAAGCTTTCTTT
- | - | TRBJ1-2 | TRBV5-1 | CASSDGDGGQGYTF | TGCGCCAGCAGCGACGGGGACGGAGGGCAGGGCTACACCTTC
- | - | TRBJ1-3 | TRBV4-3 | CASSQEPPQRAGNTIYF | TGCGCCAGCAGCCAAGAGCCTCCACAACGGGCTGGAAACACCATATATTTT
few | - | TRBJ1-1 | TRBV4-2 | CASSRKEGENTEAFF | TGTGCCAGCAGCCGCAAGGAGGGCGAGAACACTGAAGCTTTCTTT
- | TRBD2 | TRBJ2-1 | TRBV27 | CASSRLAGTYNEQFF | TGTGCCAGCAGCCGGCTAGCGGGAACTTACAATGAGCAGTTCTTC
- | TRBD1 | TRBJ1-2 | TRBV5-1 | CASSLGGGNDYGYTF | TGCGCCAGCAGCTTGGGAGGGGGCAACGACTATGGCTACACCTTC
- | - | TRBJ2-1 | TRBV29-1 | CSETRLGSEQFF | TGCAGCGAGACCCGGCTGGGGAGTGAGCAGTTCTTC
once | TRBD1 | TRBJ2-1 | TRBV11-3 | CASSRGQGGNEQFF | TGTGCCAGCAGCCGGGGACAGGGAGGCAATGAGCAGTTCTTC
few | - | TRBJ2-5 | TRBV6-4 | CASRYRVYGTQYF | TGTGCCAGCAGGTACAGGGTTTATGGGACCCAGTACTTC